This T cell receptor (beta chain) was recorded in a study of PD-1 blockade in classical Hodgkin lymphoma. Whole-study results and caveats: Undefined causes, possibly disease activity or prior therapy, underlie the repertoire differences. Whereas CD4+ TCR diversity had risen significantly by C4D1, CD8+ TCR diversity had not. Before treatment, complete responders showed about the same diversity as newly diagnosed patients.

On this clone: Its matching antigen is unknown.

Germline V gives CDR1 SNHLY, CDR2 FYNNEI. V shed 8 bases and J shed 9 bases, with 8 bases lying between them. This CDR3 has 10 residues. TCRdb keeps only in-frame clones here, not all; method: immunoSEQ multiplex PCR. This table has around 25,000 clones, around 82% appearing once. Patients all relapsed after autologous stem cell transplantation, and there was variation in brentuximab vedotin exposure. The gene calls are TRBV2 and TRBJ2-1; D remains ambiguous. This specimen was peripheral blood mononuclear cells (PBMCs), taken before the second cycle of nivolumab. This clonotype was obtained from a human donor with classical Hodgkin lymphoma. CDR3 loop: CASGSGEQFF. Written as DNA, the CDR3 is TGTGCCAGCGGGTCGGGTGAGCAGTTCTTC.